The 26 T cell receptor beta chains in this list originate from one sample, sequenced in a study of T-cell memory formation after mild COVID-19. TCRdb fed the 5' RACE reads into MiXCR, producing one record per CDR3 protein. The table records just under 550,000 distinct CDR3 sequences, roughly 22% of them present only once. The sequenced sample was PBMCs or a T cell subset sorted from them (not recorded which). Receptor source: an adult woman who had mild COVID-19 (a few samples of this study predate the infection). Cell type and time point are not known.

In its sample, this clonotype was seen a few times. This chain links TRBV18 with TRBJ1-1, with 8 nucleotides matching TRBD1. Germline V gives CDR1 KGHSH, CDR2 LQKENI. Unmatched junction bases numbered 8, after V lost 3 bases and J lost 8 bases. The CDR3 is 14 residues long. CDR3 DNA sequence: TGTGCCAGCTCACCTCGGACAGGGCTTATCGAAGCTTTCTTT. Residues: CASSPRTGLIEAFF.

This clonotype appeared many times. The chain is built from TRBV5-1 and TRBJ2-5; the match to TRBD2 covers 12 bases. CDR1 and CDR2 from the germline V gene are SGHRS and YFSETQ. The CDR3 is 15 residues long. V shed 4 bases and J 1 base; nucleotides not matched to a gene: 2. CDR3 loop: CASSTGLAGQETQYF. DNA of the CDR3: TGCGCCAGCAGCACGGGACTAGCGGGCCAAGAGACCCAGTACTTC.

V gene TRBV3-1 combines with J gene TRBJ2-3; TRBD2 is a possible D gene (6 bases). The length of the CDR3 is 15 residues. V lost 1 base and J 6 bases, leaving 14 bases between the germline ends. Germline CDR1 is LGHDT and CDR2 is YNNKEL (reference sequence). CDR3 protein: CASSQAALGRDTQYF. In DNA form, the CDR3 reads TGTGCCAGCAGCCAAGCGGCTCTTGGGAGGGATACGCAGTATTTT.

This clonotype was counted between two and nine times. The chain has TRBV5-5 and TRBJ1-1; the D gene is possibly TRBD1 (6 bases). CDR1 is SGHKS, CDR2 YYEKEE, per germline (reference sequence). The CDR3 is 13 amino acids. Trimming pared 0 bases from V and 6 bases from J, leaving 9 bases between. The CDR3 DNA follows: TGTGCCAGCAGCTTGGAAAGGGGGTCTGAAGCTTTCTTT. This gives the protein CASSLERGSEAFF.

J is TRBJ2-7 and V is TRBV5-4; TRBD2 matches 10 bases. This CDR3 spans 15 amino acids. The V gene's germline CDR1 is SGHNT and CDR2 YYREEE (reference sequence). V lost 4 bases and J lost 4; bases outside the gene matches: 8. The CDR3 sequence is CASSGAGGSVYEQYF. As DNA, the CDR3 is TGTGCCAGCAGCGGAGCGGGAGGGTCCGTGTACGAGCAGTACTTC.

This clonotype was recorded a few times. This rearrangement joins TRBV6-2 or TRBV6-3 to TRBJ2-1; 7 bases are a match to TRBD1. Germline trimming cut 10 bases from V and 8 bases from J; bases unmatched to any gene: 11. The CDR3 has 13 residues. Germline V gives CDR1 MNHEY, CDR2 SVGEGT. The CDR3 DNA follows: TGTGCCACCCTAGAACAGGGGATCGATGAGCAGTTCTTC. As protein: CATLEQGIDEQFF.

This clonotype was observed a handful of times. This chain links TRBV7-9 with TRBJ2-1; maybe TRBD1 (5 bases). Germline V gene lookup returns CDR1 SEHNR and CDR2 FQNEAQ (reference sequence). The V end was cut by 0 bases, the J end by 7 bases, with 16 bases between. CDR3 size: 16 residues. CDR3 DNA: TGTGCCAGCAGCTTAGCTTGGCCAAGGGGCCGGAATGAGCAGTTCTTC. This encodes CASSLAWPRGRNEQFF.

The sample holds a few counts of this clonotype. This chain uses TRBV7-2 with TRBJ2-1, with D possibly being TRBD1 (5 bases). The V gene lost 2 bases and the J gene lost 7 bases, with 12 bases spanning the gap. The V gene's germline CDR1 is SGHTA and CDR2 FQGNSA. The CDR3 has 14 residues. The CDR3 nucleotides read TGTGCCAGCAGCTTATGGCGCAGGGATAATGAGCAGTTCTTC. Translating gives CASSLWRRDNEQFF.

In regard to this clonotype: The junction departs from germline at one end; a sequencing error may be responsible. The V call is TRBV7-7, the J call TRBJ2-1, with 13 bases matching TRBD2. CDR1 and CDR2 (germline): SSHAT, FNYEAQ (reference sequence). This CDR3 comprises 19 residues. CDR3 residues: CASSLEPSTGTSGIGEQFF. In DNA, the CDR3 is TGTGCTAGCAGCTTAGAACCCTCTACCGGGACTAGCGGGATTGGTGAGCAGTTCTTC.

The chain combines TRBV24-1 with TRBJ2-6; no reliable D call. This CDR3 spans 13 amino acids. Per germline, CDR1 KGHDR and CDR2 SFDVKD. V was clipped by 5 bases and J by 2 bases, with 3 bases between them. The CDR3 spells CATSGAGANVLTF. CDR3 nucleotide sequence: TGTGCCACCAGTGGGGCTGGGGCCAACGTCCTGACTTTC.

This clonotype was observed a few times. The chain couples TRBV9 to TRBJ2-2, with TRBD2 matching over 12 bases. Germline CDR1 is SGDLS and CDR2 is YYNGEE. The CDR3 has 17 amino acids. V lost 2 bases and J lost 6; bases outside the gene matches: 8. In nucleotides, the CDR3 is TGTGCCAGCAGCGTCTCCCCTAGCGGGAGGGCGCCCGGGGAGCTGTTTTTT. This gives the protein CASSVSPSGRAPGELFF.

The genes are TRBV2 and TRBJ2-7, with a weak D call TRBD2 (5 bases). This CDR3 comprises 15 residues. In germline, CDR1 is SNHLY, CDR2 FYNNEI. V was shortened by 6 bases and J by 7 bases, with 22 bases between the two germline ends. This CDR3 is CASSRKEAEVVEQYF. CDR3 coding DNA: TGTGCCAGCAGCAGAAAGGAGGCGGAGGTAGTAGAGCAGTACTTC. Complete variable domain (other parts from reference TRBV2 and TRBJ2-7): EPEVTQTPSHQVTQMGQEVILRCVPISNHLYFYWYRQILGQKVEFLVSFYNNEISEKSEIFDDQFSVERPDGSNFTLKIRSTKLEDSAMYFCASSRKEAEVVEQYFGPGTRLTVT.

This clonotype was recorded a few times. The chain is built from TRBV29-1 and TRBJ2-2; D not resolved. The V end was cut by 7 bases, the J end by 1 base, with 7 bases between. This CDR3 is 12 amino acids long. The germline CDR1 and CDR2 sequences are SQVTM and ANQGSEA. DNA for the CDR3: TGCAGCGCGAGAGGGAACACCGGGGAGCTGTTTTTT. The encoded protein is CSARGNTGELFF.

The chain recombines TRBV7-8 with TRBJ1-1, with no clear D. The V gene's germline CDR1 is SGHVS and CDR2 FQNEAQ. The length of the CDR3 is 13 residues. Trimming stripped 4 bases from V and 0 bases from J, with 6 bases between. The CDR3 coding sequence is TGTGCCAGCAGCTCTAAAGTGAACACTGAAGCTTTCTTT. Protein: CASSSKVNTEAFF.

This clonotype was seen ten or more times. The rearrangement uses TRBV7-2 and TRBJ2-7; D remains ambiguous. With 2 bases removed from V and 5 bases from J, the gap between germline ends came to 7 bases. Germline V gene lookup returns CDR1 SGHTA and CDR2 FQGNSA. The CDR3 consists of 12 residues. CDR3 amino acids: CASSLMENEQYF. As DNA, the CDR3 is TGTGCCAGCAGCTTAATGGAGAACGAGCAGTACTTC. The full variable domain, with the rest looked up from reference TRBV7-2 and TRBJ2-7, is GAGVSQSPSNKVTEKGKDVELRCDPISGHTALYWYRQSLGQGLEFLIYFQGNSAPDKSGLPSDRFSAERTGGSVSTLTIQRTQQEDSAVYLCASSLMENEQYFGPGTRLTVT.

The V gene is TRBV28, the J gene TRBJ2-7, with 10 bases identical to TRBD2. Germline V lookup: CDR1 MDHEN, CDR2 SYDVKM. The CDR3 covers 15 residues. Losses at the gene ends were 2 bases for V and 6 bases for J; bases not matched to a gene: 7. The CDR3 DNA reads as TGTGCCAGCAGTTTACTCAGCGGGAGGGCAGTCGAGCAGTACTTC. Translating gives CASSLLSGRAVEQYF.

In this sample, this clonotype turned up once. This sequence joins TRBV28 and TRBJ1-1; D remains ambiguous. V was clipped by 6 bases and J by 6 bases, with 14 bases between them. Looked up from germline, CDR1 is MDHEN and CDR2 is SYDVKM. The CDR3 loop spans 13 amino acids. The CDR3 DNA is TGTGCCAGCAGCCCCGTGACACGATCTGAAGCTTTCTTT. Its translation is CASSPVTRSEAFF.

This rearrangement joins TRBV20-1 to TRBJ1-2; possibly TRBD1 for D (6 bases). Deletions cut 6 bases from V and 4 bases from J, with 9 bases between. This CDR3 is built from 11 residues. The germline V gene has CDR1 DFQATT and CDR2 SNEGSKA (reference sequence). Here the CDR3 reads CSALTGYGYTF. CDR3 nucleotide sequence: TGCAGTGCCTTGACAGGCTATGGCTACACCTTC.

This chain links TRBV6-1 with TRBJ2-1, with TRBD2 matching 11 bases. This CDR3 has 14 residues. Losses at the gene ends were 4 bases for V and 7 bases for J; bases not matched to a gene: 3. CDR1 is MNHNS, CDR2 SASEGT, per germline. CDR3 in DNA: TGTGCCAGCAGTGTTAGCGGGGGGGCTAATGAGCAGTTCTTC. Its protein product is CASSVSGGANEQFF.

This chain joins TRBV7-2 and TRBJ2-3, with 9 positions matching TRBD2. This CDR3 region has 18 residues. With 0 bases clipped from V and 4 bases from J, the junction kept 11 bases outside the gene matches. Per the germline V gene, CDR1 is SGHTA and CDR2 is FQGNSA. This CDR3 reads CASSLAPVGGGAADTQYF. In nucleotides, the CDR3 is TGTGCCAGCAGCTTAGCCCCAGTTGGCGGGGGGGCGGCAGATACGCAGTATTTT.

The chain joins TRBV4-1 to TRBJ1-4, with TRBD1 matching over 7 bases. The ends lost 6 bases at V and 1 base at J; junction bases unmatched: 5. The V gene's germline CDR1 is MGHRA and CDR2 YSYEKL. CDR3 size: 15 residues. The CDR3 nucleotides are TGCGCCAGCAGTTGGGGACAGTTAACTAATGAAAAACTGTTTTTT. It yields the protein CASSWGQLTNEKLFF.

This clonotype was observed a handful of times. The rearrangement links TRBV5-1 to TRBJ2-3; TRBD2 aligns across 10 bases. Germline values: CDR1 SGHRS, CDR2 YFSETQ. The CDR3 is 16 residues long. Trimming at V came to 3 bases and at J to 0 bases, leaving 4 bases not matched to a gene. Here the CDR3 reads CASSSLAGASTDTQYF. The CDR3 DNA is TGCGCCAGCAGCTCTCTAGCGGGAGCTAGCACAGATACGCAGTATTTT. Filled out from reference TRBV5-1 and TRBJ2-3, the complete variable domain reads KAGVTQTPRYLIKTRGQQVTLSCSPISGHRSVSWYQQTPGQGLQFLFEYFSETQRNKGNFPGRFSGRQFSNSRSEMNVSTLELGDSALYLCASSSLAGASTDTQYFGPGTRLTVL.

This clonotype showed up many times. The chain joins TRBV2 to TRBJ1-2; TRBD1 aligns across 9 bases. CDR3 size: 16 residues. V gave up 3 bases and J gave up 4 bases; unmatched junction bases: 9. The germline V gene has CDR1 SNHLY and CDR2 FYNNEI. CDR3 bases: TGTGCCAGCAGTGAGAACAGGGGGCGCGGAGGCTATGGCTACACCTTC. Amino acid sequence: CASSENRGRGGYGYTF.

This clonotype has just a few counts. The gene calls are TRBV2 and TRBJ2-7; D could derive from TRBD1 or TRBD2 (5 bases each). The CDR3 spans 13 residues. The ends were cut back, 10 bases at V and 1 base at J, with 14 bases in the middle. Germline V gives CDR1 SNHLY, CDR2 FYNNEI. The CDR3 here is CATLGERSYEQYF. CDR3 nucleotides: TGTGCCACCTTGGGGGAGAGGTCCTACGAGCAGTACTTC.

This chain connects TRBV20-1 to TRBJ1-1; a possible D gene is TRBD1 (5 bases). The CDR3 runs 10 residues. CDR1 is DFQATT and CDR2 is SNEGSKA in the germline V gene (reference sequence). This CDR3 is CRGQNTEAFF. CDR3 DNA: TGCCGGGGCCAGAACACTGAAGCTTTCTTT.

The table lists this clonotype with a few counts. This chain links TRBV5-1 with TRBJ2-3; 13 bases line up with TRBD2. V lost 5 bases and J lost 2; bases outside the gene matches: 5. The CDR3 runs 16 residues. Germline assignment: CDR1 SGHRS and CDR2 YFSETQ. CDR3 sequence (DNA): TGCGCCAGCAGGGGGACTAGCGGGGCTTCCACAGATACGCAGTATTTT. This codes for CASRGTSGASTDTQYF. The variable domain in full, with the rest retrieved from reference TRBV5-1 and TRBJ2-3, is KAGVTQTPRYLIKTRGQQVTLSCSPISGHRSVSWYQQTPGQGLQFLFEYFSETQRNKGNFPGRFSGRQFSNSRSEMNVSTLELGDSALYLCASRGTSGASTDTQYFGPGTRLTVL.